This is a list of T cell receptor beta chains from one sample in a study of T cell responses to AZD1222 COVID-19 vaccine. Clones were read by immunoSEQ multiplex PCR, and TCRdb kept only the in-frame ones, dropping some. The sample consists of some 120,000 clones, about 90% of them appearing once. This sample comprised peripheral blood, obtained on day 0 of AZD1222 vaccination. These receptors were obtained from an adult in good health. The CDR3 runs from the conserved cysteine through the conserved F or W. A D gene is named only where the DNA matches it firmly.

J | D | V | CDR3 | DNA
TRBJ1-5 | - | TRBV6-6 | CASSYRREGSNQPQHF | TGTGCCAGCAGTTATCGAAGGGAGGGGAGCAATCAGCCCCAGCATTTT
TRBJ2-1 | - | TRBV5-1 | CASSTTRTGGVSNEQFF | TGCGCCAGCAGCACAACCCGAACAGGGGGGGTGAGCAATGAGCAGTTCTTC
TRBJ2-2 | - | TRBV5-6 | CASSLGWDTGELFF | TGTGCCAGCAGCTTGGGCTGGGACACCGGGGAGCTGTTTTTT
TRBJ2-7 | TRBD1 | TRBV6-5 | CASSSSGTGGVEQYF | TGTGCCAGCAGTTCCTCCGGGACAGGGGGCGTCGAGCAGTACTTC
TRBJ2-1 | TRBD2 | TRBV7-3 | CASSLLAGVNNEQFF | TGTGCCAGCAGCTTACTCGCGGGAGTCAACAATGAGCAGTTCTTC
TRBJ1-6 | TRBD1 | TRBV5-6 | CASSLGPIGTVLDSPLHF | TGTGCCAGCAGCTTGGGTCCCATAGGGACAGTGCTCGATTCACCCCTCCACTTT
TRBJ2-5 | - | TRBV7-9 | CASSPRDFKYETQYF | TGTGCCAGCAGCCCCCGGGATTTCAAGTACGAGACCCAGTACTTC
TRBJ1-5 | TRBD1 | TRBV6-5 | CASTIGTGGVQPQHF | TGTGCCAGCACAATAGGGACAGGAGGGGTCCAGCCCCAGCATTTT
TRBJ2-3 | TRBD2 | TRBV6-1 | CASSEAGDYTDTQYF | TGTGCCAGCAGTGAAGCGGGGGACTACACAGATACGCAGTATTTT
TRBJ1-2 | TRBD1 | TRBV10-3 | CAITEGGIGQEEGYTF | TGTGCCATCACCGAGGGGGGGATTGGACAGGAGGAGGGCTACACCTTC
TRBJ2-2 | - | TRBV2 | CASSNGNTGELFF | TGTGCCAGCAGTAACGGGAACACCGGGGAGCTGTTTTTT
TRBJ2-7 | TRBD1 | TRBV19 | CATAVRGQGSEEQYF | TGTGCCACCGCGGTTCGGGGACAGGGTTCTGAAGAGCAGTACTTC
TRBJ2-2 | - | TRBV19 | CASSAWGDTGELFF | TGTGCCAGTAGTGCCTGGGGAGACACCGGGGAGCTGTTTTTT
TRBJ2-1 | - | TRBV7-9 | CASSLGPKPHNEQFF | TGTGCCAGCAGCTTAGGGCCTAAACCCCACAATGAGCAGTTCTTC
TRBJ1-2 | - | TRBV9 | CASSVERTAFYGYTF | TGTGCCAGCAGCGTAGAAAGGACAGCGTTCTATGGCTACACCTTC
TRBJ2-1 | - | TRBV7-2 | CASSPLRGSYNEQFF | TGTGCCAGCAGCCCTCTCCGGGGAAGCTACAATGAGCAGTTCTTC
TRBJ1-1 | TRBD1 | TRBV7-3 | CASSSRTGNTEAFF | TGTGCCAGCAGCTCCCGGACAGGCAACACTGAAGCTTTCTTT
TRBJ1-2 | - | TRBV4-3 | CASSHTREDGYTF | TGCGCCAGCAGCCATACACGGGAGGACGGCTACACCTTC